This record covers a single T cell receptor (beta chain). These data come from a study of blood T cell repertoires in COVID-19. Study context: The study drew acute and convalescent COVID-19 samples from the United States, Italy and Spain. T cells, B-cell-depleted T cells, or PBMCs supplied cDNA or gDNA.

V dropped 5 bases and J dropped 5; count of bases not matched to a gene: 5. The CDR3 extends over 14 amino acids. CDR1 is KGHDR, CDR2 SFDVKD, per germline. Sequencing used immunoSEQ multiplex PCR; TCRdb keeps in-frame clones, though not all of them. The data contain approximately 72,000 clones, 88% of them singletons. The chain combines TRBV24-1 with TRBJ2-3; 8 positions match TRBD2. This TCR was sampled from a man aged 45-60 years with acute or convalescent COVID-19. Specimen: peripheral blood. As DNA, the CDR3 is TGTGCCACCAGTGTATCCCGGGGGGGAGATACGCAGTATTTT. Encoded protein: CATSVSRGGDTQYF.